This T cell receptor (beta chain) is from a study of cytomegalovirus exposure and HLA in healthy donors. Overall study results and limits: By HLA locus, TCR association rates varied in a later analysis, with DRB1 showing the most and HLA-C the fewest. Reportedly, cytomegalovirus status was diagnosed with high sensitivity and specificity.

Researchers ran the PCR with 60 Vbeta and 13 Jbeta primers. The data were produced by immunoSEQ multiplex PCR, yet TCRdb's version contains in-frame clones alone and is incomplete. The table shows some 140,000 clones, with 8.9% occurring only once. Concerning this clone: Its target is unknown.

The J segment lost 2 bases and the V segment lost 5 bases, leaving 3 bases of the junction unmatched. Per germline, CDR1 SEHNR and CDR2 FQNEAQ (reference sequence). The CDR3 extends over 14 amino acids. The receptor's source is a woman aged 35 to 49 in good health and CMV-seropositive. Sequencing used PBMCs. The rearrangement joins TRBV7-9 to TRBJ2-7; 10 bases match TRBD2. As DNA, the CDR3 is TGTGCCAGCAGCCGTGGACTAGCGGCCTACGAGCAGTACTTC. It yields the protein CASSRGLAAYEQYF.